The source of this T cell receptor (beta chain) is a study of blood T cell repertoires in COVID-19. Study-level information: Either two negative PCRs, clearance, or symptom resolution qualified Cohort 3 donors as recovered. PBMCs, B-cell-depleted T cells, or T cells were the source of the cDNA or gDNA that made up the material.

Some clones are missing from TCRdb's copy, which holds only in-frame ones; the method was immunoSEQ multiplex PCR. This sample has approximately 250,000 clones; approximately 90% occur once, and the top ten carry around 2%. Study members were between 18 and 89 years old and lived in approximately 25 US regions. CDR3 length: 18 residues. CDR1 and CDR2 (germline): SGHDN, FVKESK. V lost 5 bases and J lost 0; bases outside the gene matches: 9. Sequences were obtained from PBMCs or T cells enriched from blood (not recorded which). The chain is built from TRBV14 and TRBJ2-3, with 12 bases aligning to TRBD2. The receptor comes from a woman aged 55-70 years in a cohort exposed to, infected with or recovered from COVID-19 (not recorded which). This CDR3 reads CASSSRTSGTSSTDTQYF. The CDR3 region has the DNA TGTGCCAGCAGCAGCCGGACTAGCGGGACCTCTAGCACAGATACGCAGTATTTT.